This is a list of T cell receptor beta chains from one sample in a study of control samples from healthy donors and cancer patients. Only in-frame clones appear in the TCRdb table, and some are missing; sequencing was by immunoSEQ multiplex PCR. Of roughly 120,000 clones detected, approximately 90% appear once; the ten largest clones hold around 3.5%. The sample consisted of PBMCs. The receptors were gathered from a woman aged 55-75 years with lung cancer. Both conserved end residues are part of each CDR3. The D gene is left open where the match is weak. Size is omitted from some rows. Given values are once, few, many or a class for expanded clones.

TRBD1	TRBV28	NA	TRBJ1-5	TGTGCCAGCATTACCGGACAGGGAAGTCGGCCCCAGCATTTT	CASITGQGSRPQHF
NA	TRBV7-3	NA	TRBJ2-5	TGTGCCAGCAGCTTAAGCCAGGCCCAACCCCAGTACTTC	CASSLSQAQPQYF
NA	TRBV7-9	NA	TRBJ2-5	TGTGCCAGCAGCTTAATATCAGGGGTTGAGACCCAGTACTTC	CASSLISGVETQYF
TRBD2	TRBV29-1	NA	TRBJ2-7	TGCAGCGTTAAACTAGCGGGGATTACCTACGAGCAGTACTTC	CSVKLAGITYEQYF
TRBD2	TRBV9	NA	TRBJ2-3	TGTGCCAGCAGCGTGACTAGCATGGGGACAGATACGCAGTATTTT	CASSVTSMGTDTQYF
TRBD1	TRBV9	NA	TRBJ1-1	TGTGCCAGCAGCGTACTAAGTCAGGGGGCGGCTGAAGCTTTCTTT	CASSVLSQGAAEAFF
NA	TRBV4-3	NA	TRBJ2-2	TGCGCCAGCAGCCAACGCCCCCAGAACACCGGGGAGCTGTTTTTT	CASSQRPQNTGELFF
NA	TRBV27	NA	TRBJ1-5	TGTGCCAGCAGTTTATCCCCAATAAGCAATCAGCCCCAGCATTTT	CASSLSPISNQPQHF
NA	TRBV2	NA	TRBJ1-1	TGTGCCAGCAGTGAACTGCGGGGGGGTGGCACTGAAGCTTTCTTT	CASSELRGGGTEAFF
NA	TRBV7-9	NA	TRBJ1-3	TGTGCCAGCAGCCTCGACAGTCACACCATATATTTT	CASSLDSHTIYF
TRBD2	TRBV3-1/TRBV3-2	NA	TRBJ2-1	TGTGCCAGCAGCCAATCAACTAGCGGGGGGAATGAGCAGTTCTTC	CASSQSTSGGNEQFF
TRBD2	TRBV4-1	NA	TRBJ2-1	TGCGCCAGCAGCCAAGAAAAGGGGAGGACTAGCGGGGGCAATGAGCAGTTCTTC	CASSQEKGRTSGGNEQFF
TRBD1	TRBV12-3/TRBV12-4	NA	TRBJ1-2	TGTGCCAGCAGGGAAACAGGGGAAGTTGGCTACACCTTC	CASRETGEVGYTF
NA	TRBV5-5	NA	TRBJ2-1	TGTGCCAGCAGCCGAGACAGGTACAATGAGCAGTTCTTC	CASSRDRYNEQFF
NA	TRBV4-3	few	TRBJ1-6	TGCGCCAGCAGCCAAGACTCACCGGACATAATTAATAATTCACCCCTCCACTTT	CASSQDSPDIINNSPLHF
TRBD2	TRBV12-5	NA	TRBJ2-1	TGTGCTAGTGGTTTGGGACTAGCGGGCCTTAATGAGCAGTTCTTC	CASGLGLAGLNEQFF
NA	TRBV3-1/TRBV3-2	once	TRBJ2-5	TGTGCCAGCAGCCAAGATGGGCAGGCCGGGAAAGAGACCCAGTACTTC	CASSQDGQAGKETQYF
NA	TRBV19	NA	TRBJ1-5	TGTGCCAGTAGGACTACTGGGGATAGCAATCAGCCCCAGCATTTT	CASRTTGDSNQPQHF
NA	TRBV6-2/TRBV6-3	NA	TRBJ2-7	TGTGCCAGCAGTGCCCAAACGACCGCCTACGAGCAGTACTTC	CASSAQTTAYEQYF
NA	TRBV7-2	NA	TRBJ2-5	TGTGCCAGCAGCTTAACAGCACCTCCTCCCCGGGAGACCCAGTACTTC	CASSLTAPPPRETQYF
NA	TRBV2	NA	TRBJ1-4	TGTGCCAGCAGTGTAACAGCAACTAATGAAAAACTGTTTTTT	CASSVTATNEKLFF
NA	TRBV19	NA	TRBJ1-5	TGTGCCAGTAGTTCGGGACATATGGTGAAAAATGGCAATCAGCCCCAGCATTTT	CASSSGHMVKNGNQPQHF
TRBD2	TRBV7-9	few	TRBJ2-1	TGTGCCAGCAGCCAGGGACTAGCGGGGAAGGGTGAGCAGTTCTTC	CASSQGLAGKGEQFF
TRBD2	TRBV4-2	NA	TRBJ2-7	TGTGCCAGCAGCCAAGACGCGGGAGGCACCTCCTACGAGCAGTACTTC	CASSQDAGGTSYEQYF
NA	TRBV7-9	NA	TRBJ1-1	TGTGCCAGCAGCCACGGGACAATTAACACTGAAGCTTTCTTT	CASSHGTINTEAFF
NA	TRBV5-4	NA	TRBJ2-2	TGTGCCAGCAGCTTGAGACCGAACACCGGGGAGCTGTTTTTT	CASSLRPNTGELFF
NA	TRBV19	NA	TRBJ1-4	TGTGCCAGTAGTACCAATCAGGGTTTGATACTGTTTTTT	CASSTNQGLILFF
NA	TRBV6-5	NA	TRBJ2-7	TGTGCCAGCAGAACCGGGTCCGAAAACGAGCAGTACTTC	CASRTGSENEQYF
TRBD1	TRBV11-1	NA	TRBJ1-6	TGTGCCAGCAGCATGGGACAGGCGAGAAATTCACCCCTCCACTTT	CASSMGQARNSPLHF
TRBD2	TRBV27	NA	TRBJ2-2	TGTGCCAGCAGCCGGTTCGCGGGAGGGGGCACCGGGGAGCTGTTTTTT	CASSRFAGGGTGELFF
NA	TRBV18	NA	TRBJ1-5	TGTGCCAGCTCACCACGTAGGGACAATCAGCCCCAGCATTTT	CASSPRRDNQPQHF
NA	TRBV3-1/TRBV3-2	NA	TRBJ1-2	TGTGCCAGCAGCCGGCGCCCTAATGGGGGCTACACCTTC	CASSRRPNGGYTF
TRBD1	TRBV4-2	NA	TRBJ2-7	TGTGCCAGCAGCCAAGAAAACAGGGGATGGTCCTACGAGCAGTACTTC	CASSQENRGWSYEQYF
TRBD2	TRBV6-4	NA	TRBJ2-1	TGTGCCAGCAGTGACTTCCCGGGCCGCGGGGGGAATGAGCAGTTCTTC	CASSDFPGRGGNEQFF
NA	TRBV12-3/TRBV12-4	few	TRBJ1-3	TGTGCCAGTTCGCGGCTGGGAAACACCATATATTTT	CASSRLGNTIYF
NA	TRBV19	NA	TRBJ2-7	TGTGCCAGTAGTAACCGGGGCGACGAGCAGTACTTC	CASSNRGDEQYF
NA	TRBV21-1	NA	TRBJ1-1	TGTGCCAGCAGGGATTTGATGAGGAGCACTGAAGCTTTCTTT	CASRDLMRSTEAFF
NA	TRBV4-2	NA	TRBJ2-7	TGTGCCAGCAGCCAAACTAACTACGAGCAGTACTTC	CASSQTNYEQYF
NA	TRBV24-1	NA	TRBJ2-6	TGTGCCACCAGTGATCCCCGGGGCTCCGGGGCCAACGTCCTGACTTTC	CATSDPRGSGANVLTF
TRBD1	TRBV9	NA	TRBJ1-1	TGTGCCAGCAGCCAACATATCACTTCCGGGACAGCACGAGCTGAAGCTTTCTTT	CASSQHITSGTARAEAFF
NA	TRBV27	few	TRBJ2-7	TGTGCCAGCAGTTTGGCGGGATCCTACGAGCAGTACTTC	CASSLAGSYEQYF
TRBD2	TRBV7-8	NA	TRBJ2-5	TGTGCCAGCAGCTACATAGGGACTAGCGGGAGAGGGGGTGCATCCGAGACCCAGTACTTC	CASSYIGTSGRGGASETQYF
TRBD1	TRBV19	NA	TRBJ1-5	TGTGCCAGTAGTCCCACAGGGGGCAATCAGCCCCAGCATTTT	CASSPTGGNQPQHF
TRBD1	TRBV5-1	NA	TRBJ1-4	TGCGCCAGCAGCGCCGGGACAGGGGATGAAAAACTGTTTTTT	CASSAGTGDEKLFF
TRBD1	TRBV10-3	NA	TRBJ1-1	TGTGCCATCAGTGGGGAGGGGGCGGGGACTGAAGCTTTCTTT	CAISGEGAGTEAFF
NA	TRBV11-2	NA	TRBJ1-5	TGTGCCAGCAGCTTTAAAACGGATCAGCCCCAGCATTTT	CASSFKTDQPQHF
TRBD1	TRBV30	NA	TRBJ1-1	TGTGCCTGCACCGGGACAGTCTCTGAAGCTTTCTTT	CACTGTVSEAFF